This is a list of T cell receptor beta chains from one sample in a study of T cells in Graves' hyperthyroidism and ophthalmopathy. MiXCR, run by TCRdb on the multiplex PCR reads, gives a single entry per CDR3 protein. The sample lists over 150,000 distinct CDR3 sequences, roughly 17% occurring once. Material for sequencing was blood. These receptors came from a woman in her 50s with Graves' hyperthyroidism. The CDR3 runs from the conserved cysteine through the conserved F or W. A D gene is named only where the DNA matches it firmly. Rows give clone size only sometimes, using once, few, many, or a class for an expanded clone.

DNA: TGTGCCAGCAGCTCGGGGCAGGGGGCGCACGAGCAGTACTTC; CDR3: CASSSGQGAHEQYF; V: TRBV28; size: many; J: TRBJ2-7; D: TRBD1
DNA: TGTGCCAGCAGTCCTGGACTAGACTCCTACGAGCAGTACTTC; CDR3: CASSPGLDSYEQYF; V: TRBV2; size: many; J: TRBJ2-7; D: TRBD2
DNA: TGTGCCAGCAGCCCCCTGGGGCGGGGGACGGAGACCCAGTACTTC; CDR3: CASSPLGRGTETQYF; V: TRBV28; size: many; J: TRBJ2-5; D: TRBD2
DNA: TGTGCCAGCAGCCAAGCCAGACAGGGGGGCTACGAGCAGTACTTC; CDR3: CASSQARQGGYEQYF; V: TRBV4-2; size: few; J: TRBJ2-7; D: TRBD1
DNA: TGTGCCAGCAGGTGGGACAGGTCCTACGAGCAGTACTTC; CDR3: CASRWDRSYEQYF; V: TRBV2; size: many; J: TRBJ2-7; D: TRBD1
DNA: TGTGCCAGCAGTGTTAATTGGGTGGGCACAGATACGCAGTATTTT; CDR3: CASSVNWVGTDTQYF; V: TRBV2; size: many; J: TRBJ2-3; D: .
DNA: TGCAGTGCTCCAACCGGACGGACATCCCTCGGATATAGCAATCAGCCCCAGCATTTT; CDR3: CSAPTGRTSLGYSNQPQHF; V: TRBV20-1; size: .; J: TRBJ1-5; D: .
DNA: TGTGCCAGCAGCCGAAGGACAGGGTCATCGTCCGGGGAGCTGTTTTTT; CDR3: CASSRRTGSSSGELFF; V: TRBV3-1; size: few; J: TRBJ2-2; D: TRBD1
DNA: TGCAGTGCTAGTTTTAGTGTGGGCACTGAAGCTTTCTTT; CDR3: CSASFSVGTEAFF; V: TRBV20-1; size: many; J: TRBJ1-1; D: .
DNA: TGTGCCAGCAGCCAAGAGCATTCGCCCCGCTCCTACGAGCAGTACTTC; CDR3: CASSQEHSPRSYEQYF; V: TRBV4-2; size: few; J: TRBJ2-7; D: .
DNA: TGCAGTGCTAGTGTGGGGCACACGAACACTGAAGCTTTCTTT; CDR3: CSASVGHTNTEAFF; V: TRBV20-1; size: .; J: TRBJ1-1; D: .
DNA: TGTGCCAGCAGTTCTAGCGGGAGGGCCTTTGGGGAGACCCAGTACTTC; CDR3: CASSSSGRAFGETQYF; V: TRBV12-3/TRBV12-4; size: many; J: TRBJ2-5; D: TRBD2
DNA: TGTGCCAGCAGCTACGGGACTAGCGGGAGTGATGATACGCAGTATTTT; CDR3: CASSYGTSGSDDTQYF; V: TRBV11-3; size: many; J: TRBJ2-3; D: TRBD2
DNA: TGTGCCAGCAGCTACCCGGGACGGGCAGGTTTCGACATGAACACTGAAGCTTTCTTT; CDR3: CASSYPGRAGFDMNTEAFF; V: TRBV7-9; size: .; J: TRBJ1-1; D: .
DNA: TGCGCCAGCAGCCAAGAATCGGGTCAAACATATAATGGCTACACCTTC; CDR3: CASSQESGQTYNGYTF; V: TRBV4-1; size: many; J: TRBJ1-2; D: .
DNA: TGTGCCAGCAGCTCCCCGGGACTAGCGGGAGGAGAGACCCAGTACTTC; CDR3: CASSSPGLAGGETQYF; V: TRBV7-2; size: many; J: TRBJ2-5; D: TRBD2
DNA: TGTGCCAGCAGTCCGGGACAGGCCCTAAATCAGCCCCAGCATTTT; CDR3: CASSPGQALNQPQHF; V: TRBV2; size: many; J: TRBJ1-5; D: TRBD1
DNA: TGTGCCAGCAGTTTAGTCGGGGGACGCTACGAGCAGTACTTC; CDR3: CASSLVGGRYEQYF; V: TRBV12-3/TRBV12-4; size: many; J: TRBJ2-7; D: .
DNA: TGTGCCAGCAGCTCAGATGTGGACCGTACCAAGTTCTTC; CDR3: CASSSDVDRTKFF; V: TRBV7-8; size: few; J: TRBJ2-1; D: .
DNA: TGTGCCAGCAGCTTATTAGCGGGGGGCCATGAGCAGTTCTTC; CDR3: CASSLLAGGHEQFF; V: TRBV7-9; size: many; J: TRBJ2-1; D: TRBD2
DNA: TGTGCCAGCAGCCGACTAGCGGGAAAGGACAATGAGCAGTTCTTC; CDR3: CASSRLAGKDNEQFF; V: TRBV7-9; size: .; J: TRBJ2-1; D: TRBD2
DNA: TGTGCCAGCAGCTTAGTGGGCGAGCAGTACTTC; CDR3: CASSLVGEQYF; V: TRBV7-9; size: many; J: TRBJ2-7; D: .
DNA: TGTGCCAGCAGTTACGAGTGGGGACTAGCGACAGATACGCAGTATTTT; CDR3: CASSYEWGLATDTQYF; V: TRBV6-2/TRBV6-3; size: many; J: TRBJ2-3; D: TRBD2
DNA: TGCGCCAGCAGCCAAGAGGGTGCACCTGGGTACGGCTACGAGCAGTACTTC; CDR3: CASSQEGAPGYGYEQYF; V: TRBV4-1; size: .; J: TRBJ2-7; D: .